The 32 T cell receptor beta chains below all came from one sample that was sequenced in a study of regulatory T cells in long-lasting Graves disease. Described time point: newly diagnosed GD, antithyroid drugs for less than 3 months. PBMC RNA served as the TCR library source. In building TCR beta libraries, iRepertoire HTBI primers were used together with Arm-PCR of CDR3 regions. TCRdb processed the multiplex PCR reads anew with MiXCR; each CDR3 protein has one entry. Here the sample spans approximately 480,000 distinct CDR3 sequences, around 15% being singletons. These records were also assigned to another study, of T cells in Graves' hyperthyroidism and ophthalmopathy.

The sequences come from peripheral blood mononuclear cells (PBMCs), collected at new diagnosis, from a patient treated with antithyroid drugs. The receptor source for this set is a man aged 40-49 years with Graves disease.

This clonotype came up many times. J is TRBJ1-5 and V is TRBV6-1; 8 positions match TRBD1. Germline V gene data show CDR1 as MNHNS and CDR2 as SASEGT. The CDR3 totals 21 residues. V trimming: 0 bases; J trimming: 5 bases; junction bases outside the gene matches: 21. The CDR3 sequence: CASSEAMTGTGSWFQYQPQHF. CDR3 DNA sequence: TGTGCCAGCAGTGAAGCCATGACTGGGACAGGTTCTTGGTTCCAATATCAGCCCCAGCATTTT.

This clonotype has ten or more counts. V usage is TRBV12-3 or TRBV12-4 and J usage is TRBJ2-5, with 7 bases that match TRBD2. The CDR3 covers 13 residues. V shed 10 bases, J shed 5 bases, and the junction held 10 bases outside the gene matches. The CDR3 coding sequence is TGTGCCACTCCAGAGTGGGGGGGGGAGACCCAGTACTTC. Encoded protein: CATPEWGGETQYF.

The sample holds many counts of this clonotype. The chain links TRBV16 to TRBJ2-7; 7 bases map to TRBD1. The germline gives CDR1 KGHSY, CDR2 FQNENV. This CDR3 contains 13 residues. Germline trimming cut 2 bases from V and 5 bases from J; bases unmatched to any gene: 3. The CDR3 spells CASSQGRGNEQYF. The CDR3 bases are TGTGCCAGCAGCCAAGGCAGGGGGAACGAGCAGTACTTC. The full variable domain, rest sourced from reference TRBV16 and TRBJ2-7, is GEEVAQTPKHLVRGEGQKAKLYCAPIKGHSYVFWYQQVLKNEFKFLISFQNENVFDETGMPKERFSAKCLPNSPCSLEIQATKLEDSAVYFCASSQGRGNEQYFGPGTRLTVT.

In nucleotides, the CDR3 is TGTGCCACCCAGAAGGAGGGAGTGAACCGAGAGACCCAGTACTTC. It encodes CATQKEGVNRETQYF. This chain uses TRBV24-1 with TRBJ2-5; D possibly corresponds to TRBD2 (6 bases). Germline V gives CDR1 KGHDR, CDR2 SFDVKD. CDR3 length: 15 amino acids. V lost 9 bases to trimming and J lost 4 bases, with 20 bases between them.

The rearrangement links TRBV7-9 to TRBJ2-5; 7 nucleotides align to TRBD1. The CDR3 has 16 amino acids. J lost 3 bases, V lost 6 bases, and 13 bases had no gene match. Germline V lookup: CDR1 SEHNR, CDR2 FQNEAQ (reference sequence). The CDR3 spells CASSRAAGTAKETQYF. CDR3 coding DNA: TGTGCCAGCAGTCGAGCGGCCGGGACAGCCAAAGAGACCCAGTACTTC.

This clonotype was counted ten times or more. This chain joins TRBV20-1 and TRBJ2-5; D gene ambiguous. CDR3 length: 11 amino acids. Germline V gives CDR1 DFQATT, CDR2 SNEGSKA (reference sequence). V shed 5 bases and J shed 5 bases, with 9 bases lying between them. The CDR3 DNA is TGCAGTGCTCTAGGATGGGAGACCCAGTACTTC. Its protein product is CSALGWETQYF.

This clonotype appeared many times. The chain carries TRBV18 and TRBJ1-5; D gene uncertain. CDR3 length: 15 amino acids. Germline V gene lookup returns CDR1 KGHSH and CDR2 LQKENI. The ends were cut back, 2 bases at V and 3 bases at J, with 11 bases in the middle. CDR3 in amino acids: CASSPVGKTNQPQHF. The CDR3 DNA reads TGTGCCAGCTCACCAGTTGGGAAAACCAATCAGCCCCAGCATTTT.

Note on this clonotype: This clone may be a read error of a much larger clone one base away. The chain combines TRBV28 with TRBJ2-5, with 8 nucleotides matching TRBD1. Germline V gene sequence: CDR1 MDHEN, CDR2 SYDVKM. The V gene end was trimmed by 3 bases and the J gene end by 7 bases; junction bases not matched to a gene: 10. The CDR3 covers 15 residues. The CDR3 nucleotides read TGTGCCAGCAGTTTTTCCGGACAGGGCGGAGGGACCCAGTACTTC. This encodes CASSFSGQGGGTQYF.

In this sample, this clonotype turned up many times. This chain joins TRBV11-2 and TRBJ2-2, with D perhaps TRBD2 (5 bases). The V and J ends lost 0 bases and 8 bases respectively, with 10 bases between them. The CDR3 runs 14 residues. Germline V gene lookup returns CDR1 SGHAT and CDR2 FQNNGV. Here the CDR3 reads CASSLDQWTGELFF. The CDR3 coding sequence is TGTGCCAGCAGCTTAGATCAGTGGACTGGGGAGCTGTTTTTT.

This clonotype was seen a few times. This chain uses TRBV27 with TRBJ2-3; 7 nucleotides match TRBD1. The J call is in doubt because the DNA end fits TRBJ2-5 better. Per the germline V gene, CDR1 is MNHEY and CDR2 is SMNVEV (reference sequence). The length of the CDR3 is 13 residues. CDR3 sequence (DNA): TGTGCCAGCTCTTACGGCAGGGGGTCGACCCAGTACTTC. As protein: CASSYGRGSTQYF.

This clonotype was detected a few times. The rearrangement uses TRBV9 and TRBJ2-3; 10 bases match TRBD1. Germline-derived CDR1 and CDR2 are SGDLS and YYNGEE. The CDR3 is 15 amino acids. The trim removed 3 bases at V and 6 bases at J, leaving 7 bases unmatched. This chain's CDR3 is CASSAQGQGIDTQYF. DNA of the CDR3: TGTGCCAGCAGCGCCCAGGGACAGGGGATTGATACGCAGTATTTT.

This clonotype was seen ten or more times. The chain couples TRBV2 to TRBJ2-2; D possibly corresponds to TRBD2 (5 bases). The CDR3 sequence is 15 residues long. V lost 4 bases, J lost 4 bases, and 13 bases lay in between. Germline V gene sequence: CDR1 SNHLY, CDR2 FYNNEI. The DNA for the CDR3 is TGTGCCAGCAGTGGAACAGAAGGGAGCACCGGGGAGCTGTTTTTT. It codes for CASSGTEGSTGELFF.

This clonotype was seen many times. The chain couples TRBV3-1 to TRBJ1-2; D not certain. CDR1 LGHDT and CDR2 YNNKEL come from the germline V gene (reference sequence). The length of the CDR3 is 17 residues. V was cut by 4 bases and J by 8 bases, with 26 bases left in between. CDR3 residues: CASSPRYDHPKLDGYTF. CDR3 DNA: TGTGCCAGCAGCCCCAGGTACGACCATCCTAAACTGGACGGCTACACCTTC.

This clonotype was found many times. The chain uses TRBV5-1 and TRBJ2-7; D call uncertain. The germline V gene has CDR1 SGHRS and CDR2 YFSETQ. V lost 1 base, J lost 2 bases, and 13 bases lay in between. This CDR3 is 15 amino acids long. The CDR3 spells CASSLLAGVTYEQYF. The CDR3 nucleotides are TGCGCCAGCAGCTTGTTGGCAGGCGTAACCTACGAGCAGTACTTC.

This clonotype was detected many times. This rearrangement joins TRBV7-9 to TRBJ2-1, with unresolved D. The J call is uncertain, as TRBJ2-5 better fits the DNA end. This CDR3 comprises 13 residues. CDR1 is SEHNR, CDR2 FQNEAQ, per germline (reference sequence). CDR3 nucleotide sequence: TGTGCCAGCAGCTTACGTAAACAAGAGACCCAGTACTTC. This translates into CASSLRKQETQYF.

This clonotype came up many times. This chain connects TRBV28 to TRBJ2-5, with D unclear. CDR1 and CDR2 from the germline V gene are MDHEN and SYDVKM. V lost 8 bases and J lost 5, with 15 bases in between. The CDR3 runs to 13 residues. CDR3 DNA: TGTGCCAGCTCCCCCTTGTCATGGGAGACCCAGTACTTC. Protein sequence: CASSPLSWETQYF. Using reference TRBV28 and TRBJ2-5 for the parts outside the CDR3, the full variable domain is DVKVTQSSRYLVKRTGEKVFLECVQDMDHENMFWYRQDPGLGLRLIYFSYDVKMKEKGDIPEGYSVSREKKERFSLILESASTNQTSMYLCASSPLSWETQYFGPGTRLLVL.

Many counts were recorded for this clonotype. The V and J genes are TRBV11-2 and TRBJ2-7; a possible D gene is TRBD1 (6 bases). Germline loops: CDR1 SGHAT, CDR2 FQNNGV. V lost 1 base to trimming and J lost 1 base, with 11 bases between them. The CDR3 is 15 amino acids. CDR3 nucleotide sequence: TGTGCCAGCAGCTTAGGTTGGGGGCAGTCCTACGAGCAGTACTTC. It codes for CASSLGWGQSYEQYF.

This clonotype was seen a handful of times. V and J are TRBV5-8 and TRBJ1-2; no clear D gene. Deletions cut 2 bases from V and 1 base from J, with 15 bases between. This CDR3 contains 16 residues. From germline, CDR1 is SGHTS and CDR2 YDEGEE. Written as DNA, the CDR3 is TGTGCCAGCAGCTTCGGCCACCTGGGGTATAACTATGGCTACACCTTC. Translating gives CASSFGHLGYNYGYTF.

The table lists this clonotype with many counts. The CDR3 nucleotides are TGCAGTACCGGCCGAGGGCCGAGGGCCTACGAGCAGTACTTC. This encodes CSTGRGPRAYEQYF. The rearrangement uses TRBV20-1 and TRBJ2-7, with D possibly TRBD2 on 5 matching bases. Per the germline V gene, CDR1 is DFQATT and CDR2 is SNEGSKA (reference sequence). This CDR3 has 14 amino acids. V was pared by 8 bases and J by 2 bases, with 19 bases between.

This clonotype was recorded many times. CDR3 DNA sequence: TGCGCCAGCAGCACAGGACTAGCGGGAGTAGGTGGGGCCAACGTCCTGACTTTC. Residues: CASSTGLAGVGGANVLTF. This chain uses TRBV5-1 with TRBJ2-6; 13 bases line up with TRBD2. The CDR3 has 18 amino acids. CDR1 is SGHRS and CDR2 is YFSETQ in the germline V gene. The J segment lost 3 bases and the V segment lost 4 bases, leaving 7 bases of the junction unmatched.

The table lists this clonotype with many counts. The rearrangement links TRBV2 to TRBJ2-2, with D possibly TRBD1 on 5 matching bases. The CDR3 is 14 residues long. Trimming removed 0 bases at V and 7 bases at J, with 9 bases between. Germline values: CDR1 SNHLY, CDR2 FYNNEI. Written as DNA, the CDR3 is TGTGCCAGCAGTGAAGCTCTAGGGGTCGGGGAGCTGTTTTTT. Its translation is CASSEALGVGELFF.

This clonotype was observed a handful of times. The V and J genes are TRBV7-9 and TRBJ2-3; D is perhaps TRBD1 (5 bases). Germline CDR1 reads SEHNR; CDR2 reads FQNEAQ (reference sequence). V gave up 5 bases and J gave up 7 bases, with 10 bases separating them. The CDR3 spans 12 residues. Written as DNA, the CDR3 is TGTGCCAGCAGCGACAGCGATAATACGCAGTATTTT. It codes for CASSDSDNTQYF. Full variable domain (remainder filled in from reference TRBV7-9 and TRBJ2-3): DTGVSQNPRHKITKRGQNVTFRCDPISEHNRLYWYRQTLGQGPEFLTYFQNEAQLEKSRLLSDRFSAERPKGSFSTLEIQRTEQGDSAMYLCASSDSDNTQYFGPGTRLTVL.

Regarding this clonotype: Given the absence of the conserved phenylalanine or tryptophan at the CDR3 end, a read error is likely. The CDR3 region has the DNA TGCGCCAGCAGCGTACAAGGGGGGTTCCGGGAGCTGTTTTCT. It is translated as CASSVQGGFRELFS. This chain links TRBV9 with TRBJ2-2; D is possibly TRBD1 or TRBD2 (6 bases each). The CDR3 runs 14 residues. Germline V gene sequence: CDR1 SGDLS, CDR2 YYNGEE.

The sample holds many counts of this clonotype. The CDR3 DNA reads TGTGCCAGCAGCTTAGTGGGACGGGGAGGCACTGAAGCTTTCTTT. Translation: CASSLVGRGGTEAFF. The chain joins TRBV11-3 to TRBJ1-1; D is perhaps TRBD1 (5 bases). Between the trimmed V and J ends, which lost 1 base and 4 bases, there was a span of 13 bases. The CDR3 is 15 amino acids. Per germline, CDR1 SGHNT and CDR2 YENEEA.

The genes are TRBV18 and TRBJ2-5; 7 positions match TRBD1. This CDR3 has 16 amino acids. Trimming at V came to 5 bases and at J to 2 bases, leaving 11 bases not matched to a gene. In germline, CDR1 is KGHSH, CDR2 LQKENI. The CDR3 protein is CASSSIYRGPQETQYF. The CDR3 bases are TGTGCCAGCTCATCCATTTATAGGGGGCCTCAAGAGACCCAGTACTTC.

This clonotype was counted once. This likely reflects a read error, since a far larger clone is one base away. In DNA, the CDR3 is TGTGCCAGCAGCTTCGGCGTCCGCCACCACAATGAGCAGTTCTTC. It encodes CASSFGVRHHNEQFF. The V gene is TRBV12-3 or TRBV12-4, the J gene TRBJ2-1; D ambiguous. V was pared by 6 bases and J by 5 bases, with 17 bases between. This CDR3 contains 15 residues.

This clonotype was seen at least ten times. J is TRBJ2-7 and V is TRBV7-9, with TRBD1 matching over 9 bases. CDR1 is SEHNR, CDR2 FQNEAQ, per germline (reference sequence). This CDR3 spans 15 amino acids. J was trimmed by 2 bases and V by 5 bases; bases with no gene match: 7. The CDR3 region has the DNA TGTGCCAGCAGCCCCGGGACAGGGCACGCCTACGAGCAGTACTTC. It translates to CASSPGTGHAYEQYF.

The V call is TRBV6-1, the J call TRBJ2-2; 7 bases map to TRBD2. The ends lost 11 bases at V and 7 bases at J; junction bases unmatched: 4. The CDR3 consists of 11 residues. Germline V gene lookup returns CDR1 MNHNS and CDR2 SASEGT. CDR3 protein: CAGGGVGELFF. CDR3 nucleotides: TGTGCCGGGGGAGGGGTCGGGGAGCTGTTTTTT.

This clonotype has more than one count but fewer than ten. This rearrangement joins TRBV12-3 or TRBV12-4 to TRBJ1-2, with D possibly TRBD1 on 5 matching bases. V was cut by 0 bases and J by 8 bases, with 16 bases left in between. This CDR3 region has 15 residues. CDR3 protein: CASSLAGTVWAGYTF. CDR3 in DNA: TGTGCCAGCAGTTTAGCGGGGACCGTATGGGCGGGCTACACCTTC.

This clonotype was observed many times. V gene TRBV2 combines with J gene TRBJ1-1; 7 bases agree with TRBD1. V was pared by 7 bases and J by 2 bases, with 10 bases of the junction left unmatched. The germline V gene has CDR1 SNHLY and CDR2 FYNNEI. The CDR3 loop spans 15 amino acids. CDR3 nucleotide sequence: TGTGCCAGCAAATCCAAGGGACAGTTAAACACTGAAGCTTTCTTT. Translating it yields CASKSKGQLNTEAFF.

The V gene is TRBV28, the J gene TRBJ2-1; 8 nucleotides match TRBD1. The CDR3 runs to 14 residues. Germline CDR1 reads MDHEN; CDR2 reads SYDVKM. V lost 7 bases and J lost 8; bases outside the gene matches: 10. CDR3 region: CASNDRGAFDEQFF. CDR3 bases: TGTGCCAGCAACGACAGGGGTGCTTTCGATGAGCAGTTCTTC.

This clonotype appeared many times. The chain uses TRBV28 and TRBJ2-1; D may be TRBD1 or TRBD2 (7 bases each). Germline V gene data show CDR1 as MDHEN and CDR2 as SYDVKM. The CDR3 contains 15 residues. V was trimmed by 5 bases and J by 4 bases, leaving 15 bases between them. Here the CDR3 reads CASSQGGGPYNEQFF. The CDR3 DNA reads TGTGCCAGCAGTCAGGGGGGGGGACCATACAATGAGCAGTTCTTC.